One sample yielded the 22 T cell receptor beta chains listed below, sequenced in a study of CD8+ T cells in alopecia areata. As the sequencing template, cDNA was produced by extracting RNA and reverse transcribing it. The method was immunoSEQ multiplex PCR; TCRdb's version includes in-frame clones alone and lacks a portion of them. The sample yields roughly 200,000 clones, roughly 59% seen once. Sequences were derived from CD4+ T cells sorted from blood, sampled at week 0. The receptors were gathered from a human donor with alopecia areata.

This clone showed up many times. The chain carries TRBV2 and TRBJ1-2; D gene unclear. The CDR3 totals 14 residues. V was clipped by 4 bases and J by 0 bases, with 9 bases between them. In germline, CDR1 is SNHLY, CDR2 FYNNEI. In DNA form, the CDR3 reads TGTGCCAGCAGTGTCGACGTAGCTAACTATGGCTACACCTTC. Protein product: CASSVDVANYGYTF.

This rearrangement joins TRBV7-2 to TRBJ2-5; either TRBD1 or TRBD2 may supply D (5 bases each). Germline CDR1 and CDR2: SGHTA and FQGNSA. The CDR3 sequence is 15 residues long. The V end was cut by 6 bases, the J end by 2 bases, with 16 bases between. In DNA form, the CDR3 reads TGTGCCAGCAGTCCCGATCGGGACGGACAAGAGACCCAGTACTTC. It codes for CASSPDRDGQETQYF.

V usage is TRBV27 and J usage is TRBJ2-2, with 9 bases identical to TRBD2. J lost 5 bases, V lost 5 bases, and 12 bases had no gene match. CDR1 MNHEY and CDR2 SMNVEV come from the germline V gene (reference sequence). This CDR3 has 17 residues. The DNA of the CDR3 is TGTGCCAGCAGTCCGGCCCTGGGACTAGCTGGGACCGGGGAGCTGTTTTTT. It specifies CASSPALGLAGTGELFF.

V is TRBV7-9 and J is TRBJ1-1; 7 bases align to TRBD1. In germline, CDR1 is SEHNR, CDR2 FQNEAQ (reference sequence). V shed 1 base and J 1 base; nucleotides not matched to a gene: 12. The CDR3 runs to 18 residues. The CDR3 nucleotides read TGTGCCAGCAGCTTAGAGTCTAAGGGGGCACGGTGGAACACTGAAGCTTTCTTT. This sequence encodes CASSLESKGARWNTEAFF.

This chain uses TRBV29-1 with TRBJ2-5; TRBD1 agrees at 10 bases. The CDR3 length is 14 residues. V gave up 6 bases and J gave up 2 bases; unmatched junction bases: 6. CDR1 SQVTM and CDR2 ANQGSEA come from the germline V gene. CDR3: CSVVRQGAQETQYF. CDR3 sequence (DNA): TGCAGCGTCGTCCGACAGGGGGCTCAAGAGACCCAGTACTTC.

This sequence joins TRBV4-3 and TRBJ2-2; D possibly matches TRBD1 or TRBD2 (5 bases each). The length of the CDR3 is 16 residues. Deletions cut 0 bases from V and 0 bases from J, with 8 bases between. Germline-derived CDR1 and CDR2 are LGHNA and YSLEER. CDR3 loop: CASSQEGVSNTGELFF. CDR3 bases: TGCGCCAGCAGCCAAGAGGGGGTTTCGAACACCGGGGAGCTGTTTTTT.

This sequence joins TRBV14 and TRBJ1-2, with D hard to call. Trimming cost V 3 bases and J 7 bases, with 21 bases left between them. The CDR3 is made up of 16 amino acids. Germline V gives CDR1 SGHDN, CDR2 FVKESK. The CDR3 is CASSHETGAVFGGYTF. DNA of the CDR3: TGTGCCAGCAGCCACGAAACTGGCGCTGTTTTCGGTGGCTACACCTTC.

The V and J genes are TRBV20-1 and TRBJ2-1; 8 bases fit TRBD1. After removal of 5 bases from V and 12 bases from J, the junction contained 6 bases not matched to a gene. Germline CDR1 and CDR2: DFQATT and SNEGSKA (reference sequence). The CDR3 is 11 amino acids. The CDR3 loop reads CSARTGTVQFF. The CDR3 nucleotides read TGCAGTGCTCGGACAGGGACAGTGCAGTTCTTC.

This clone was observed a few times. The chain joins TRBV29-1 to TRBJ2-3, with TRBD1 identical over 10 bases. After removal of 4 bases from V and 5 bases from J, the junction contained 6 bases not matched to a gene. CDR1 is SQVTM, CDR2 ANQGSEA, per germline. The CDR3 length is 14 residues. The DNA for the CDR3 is TGCAGCGTTGGAGACAGGGGGCCTGAAGATACGCAGTATTTT. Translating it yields CSVGDRGPEDTQYF.

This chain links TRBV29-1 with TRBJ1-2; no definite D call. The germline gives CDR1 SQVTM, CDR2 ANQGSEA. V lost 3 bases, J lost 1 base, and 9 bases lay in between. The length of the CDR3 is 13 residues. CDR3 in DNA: TGCAGCGTTGATTCGACGGGTAACTATGGCTACACCTTC. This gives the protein CSVDSTGNYGYTF.

The chain's CDR3 is CSVGPLAAGTYEQYF. The CDR3 DNA is TGCAGCGTTGGTCCACTAGCGGCGGGAACCTACGAGCAGTACTTC. The V and J genes are TRBV29-1 and TRBJ2-7; 8 positions agree with TRBD2. This CDR3 region has 15 residues. V trimming: 4 bases; J trimming: 2 bases; junction bases outside the gene matches: 10. The germline gives CDR1 SQVTM, CDR2 ANQGSEA.

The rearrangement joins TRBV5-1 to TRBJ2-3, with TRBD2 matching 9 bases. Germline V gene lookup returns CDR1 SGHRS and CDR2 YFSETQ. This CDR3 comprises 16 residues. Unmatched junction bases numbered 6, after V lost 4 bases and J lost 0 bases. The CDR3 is CASSEILAGSTDTQYF. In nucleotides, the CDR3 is TGCGCCAGCAGCGAAATTCTAGCGGGGAGCACAGATACGCAGTATTTT.

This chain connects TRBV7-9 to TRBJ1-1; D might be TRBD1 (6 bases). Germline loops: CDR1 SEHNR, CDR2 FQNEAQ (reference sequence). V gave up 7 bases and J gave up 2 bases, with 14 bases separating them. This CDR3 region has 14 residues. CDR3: CASKIQGINTEAFF. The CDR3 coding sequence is TGTGCCAGCAAAATACAGGGAATTAACACTGAAGCTTTCTTT.

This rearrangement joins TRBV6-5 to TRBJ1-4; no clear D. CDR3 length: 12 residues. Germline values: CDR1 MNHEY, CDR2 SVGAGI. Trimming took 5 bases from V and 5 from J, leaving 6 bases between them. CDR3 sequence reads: CASSDTNEKLFF. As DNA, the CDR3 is TGTGCCAGCAGTGACACGAATGAAAAACTGTTTTTT.

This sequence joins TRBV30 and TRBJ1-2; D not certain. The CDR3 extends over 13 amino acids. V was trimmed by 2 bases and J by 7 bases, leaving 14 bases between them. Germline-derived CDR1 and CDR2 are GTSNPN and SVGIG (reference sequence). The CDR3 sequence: CAWSRTALGGYTF. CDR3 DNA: TGTGCCTGGAGTCGGACTGCCCTTGGTGGCTACACCTTC.

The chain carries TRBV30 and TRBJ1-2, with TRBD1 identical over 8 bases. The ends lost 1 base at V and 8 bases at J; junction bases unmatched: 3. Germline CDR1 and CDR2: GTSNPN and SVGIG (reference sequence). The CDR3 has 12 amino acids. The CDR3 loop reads CAWSAGGRGYTF. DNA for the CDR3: TGTGCCTGGAGTGCAGGGGGCAGAGGCTACACCTTC.

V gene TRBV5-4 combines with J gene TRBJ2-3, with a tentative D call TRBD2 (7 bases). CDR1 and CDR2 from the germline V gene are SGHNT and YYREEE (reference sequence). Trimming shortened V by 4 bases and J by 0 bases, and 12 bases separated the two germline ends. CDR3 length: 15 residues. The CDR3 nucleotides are TGTGCCAGCAGCCGTCGGGGGGCCAGCACAGATACGCAGTATTTT. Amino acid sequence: CASSRRGASTDTQYF.

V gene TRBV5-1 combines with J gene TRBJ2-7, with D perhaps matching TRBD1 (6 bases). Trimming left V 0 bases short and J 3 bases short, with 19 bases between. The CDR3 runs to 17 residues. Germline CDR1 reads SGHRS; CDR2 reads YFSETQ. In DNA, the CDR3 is TGCGCCAGCAGCTTGGCCCTGGGCAGGGGCAATCTCTACGAGCAGTACTTC. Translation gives CASSLALGRGNLYEQYF.

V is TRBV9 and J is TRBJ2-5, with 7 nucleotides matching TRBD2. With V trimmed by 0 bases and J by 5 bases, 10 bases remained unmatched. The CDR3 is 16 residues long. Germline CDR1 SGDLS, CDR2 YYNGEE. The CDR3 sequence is CASSVGRTGGGETQYF. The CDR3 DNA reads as TGTGCCAGCAGCGTAGGGAGAACGGGGGGTGGTGAGACCCAGTACTTC.

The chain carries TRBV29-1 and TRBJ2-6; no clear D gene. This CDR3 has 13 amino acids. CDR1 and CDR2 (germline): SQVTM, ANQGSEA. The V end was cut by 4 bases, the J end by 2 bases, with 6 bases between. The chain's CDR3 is CSVALTGANVLTF. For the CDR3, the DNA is TGCAGCGTTGCGCTTACTGGGGCCAACGTCCTGACTTTC. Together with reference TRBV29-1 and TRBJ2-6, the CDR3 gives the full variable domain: SAVISQKPSRDICQRGTSLTIQCQVDSQVTMMFWYRQQPGQSLTLIATANQGSEATYESGFVIDKFPISRPNLTFSTLTVSNMSPEDSSIYLCSVALTGANVLTFGAGSRLTVL.

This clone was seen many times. The CDR3 reads CAARDAATNEKLFF. The CDR3 coding sequence is TGTGCCGCTCGCGACGCTGCAACTAATGAAAAACTGTTTTTT. The rearrangement uses TRBV10-3 and TRBJ1-4, with D unresolved. Trimming shortened V by 11 bases and J by 0 bases, and 13 bases separated the two germline ends. This CDR3 has 14 residues. CDR1 and CDR2 from the germline V gene are ENHRY and SYGVKD.

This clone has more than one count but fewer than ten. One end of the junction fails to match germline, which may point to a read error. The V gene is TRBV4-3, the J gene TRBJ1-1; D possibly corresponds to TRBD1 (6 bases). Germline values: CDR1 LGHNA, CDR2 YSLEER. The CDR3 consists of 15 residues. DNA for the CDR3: TGCGCCTGCAGACGACTCTCGACAGGAATGACTGAAGCTTTCTTT. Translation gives CACRRLSTGMTEAFF.